Listed here is a single T cell receptor beta chain. Its antigen is unknown. J lost 7 bases, V lost 2 bases, and 7 bases had no gene match. This CDR3 region has 15 residues. CDR1 MNHNS and CDR2 SASEGT come from the germline V gene. This sample is drawn from a study of cytotoxic CD8 clonotypes in ibrutinib-treated CLL. Study-wide background: Response samples came after a median roughly twelve months of treatment, range 6 to 36.

Regarding the study as a whole: Pretreatment clonality was elevated relative to age-matched healthy donors and paralleled circulating CD8+ T-cell counts. Under therapy, public clonotypes either contracted or stayed stable, and they were uncommon. Baseline levels were approached again at progression, after clonality had risen at ibrutinib response.

Sequenced by immunoSEQ multiplex PCR; TCRdb stores in-frame clones only, minus some. The table shows approximately 190,000 clones, with just over 70% occurring only once. Sequences were derived from PBMCs, sampled after 12 months of ibrutinib treatment. The chain joins TRBV6-1 to TRBJ2-7; TRBD1 matches at 11 bases. This TCR was recovered from a human donor with chronic lymphocytic leukemia. The chain's CDR3 is CASSERGQGGREQYF. The CDR3 DNA sequence: TGTGCCAGCAGTGAAAGGGGACAGGGGGGTAGGGAGCAGTACTTC.